Shown below are 31 T cell receptor beta chains from a single sample sequenced in a study of PD-L1 blockade in urothelial cancer. TCRdb's copy holds only in-frame clones and misses some; the assay was immunoSEQ multiplex PCR. This repertoire shows some 77,000 clones, around 90% found once; its top ten account for 4.5% to 7%. This material consisted of PBMCs, taken around atezolizumab (anti-PD-L1) treatment. These receptors all stem from a woman between 65 and 79 years old with urothelial cancer.

This chain joins TRBV9 and TRBJ2-3, with 8 positions matching TRBD1. The ends lost 1 base at V and 6 bases at J; junction bases unmatched: 4. This CDR3 is 14 amino acids long. Germline loops: CDR1 SGDLS, CDR2 YYNGEE. CDR3 in amino acids: CASSVQGASDTQYF. The CDR3 DNA sequence: TGTGCCAGCAGCGTACAGGGGGCAAGCGATACGCAGTATTTT.

The chain joins TRBV7-3 to TRBJ2-7; 8 nucleotides line up with TRBD1. The CDR3 extends over 15 amino acids. V gave up 3 bases and J gave up 0 bases; unmatched junction bases: 4. Per the germline V gene, CDR1 is SGHTA and CDR2 is FQGTGA. The CDR3 spells CASSFDRGYSYEQYF. CDR3 coding DNA: TGTGCCAGCAGCTTTGACAGGGGCTACTCCTACGAGCAGTACTTC.

The V call is TRBV6-1, the J call TRBJ1-2; 7 bases map to TRBD1. Germline CDR1 and CDR2: MNHNS and SASEGT. Losses at the gene ends were 2 bases for V and 0 bases for J; bases not matched to a gene: 6. This CDR3 is built from 16 residues. The CDR3: CASSEPGQLANYGYTF. DNA of the CDR3: TGTGCCAGCAGTGAACCGGGACAGTTAGCTAACTATGGCTACACCTTC.

V is TRBV5-4 and J is TRBJ2-7, with 9 positions matching TRBD2. CDR3 length equals 15 residues. The V segment lost 0 bases and the J segment 4 bases; nucleotides outside the gene matches: 5. Germline assignment: CDR1 SGHNT and CDR2 YYREEE (reference sequence). The CDR3 sequence: CASSLGSGRWYEQYF. In DNA, the CDR3 is TGTGCCAGCAGCTTGGGAAGCGGGAGGTGGTACGAGCAGTACTTC.

This chain uses TRBV6-1 with TRBJ1-5; 9 positions match TRBD1. CDR3 length: 18 residues. Germline V gene lookup returns CDR1 MNHNS and CDR2 SASEGT. Trimming at V came to 3 bases and at J to 6 bases, leaving 15 bases not matched to a gene. The CDR3 sequence is CASSELGGTGTVGQPQHF. The CDR3 DNA reads TGTGCCAGCAGTGAGTTAGGGGGGACAGGGACGGTGGGTCAGCCCCAGCATTTT.

J is TRBJ2-7 and V is TRBV11-2; possible D gene TRBD2, 6 bases. Trimming left V 5 bases short and J 4 bases short, with 18 bases between. CDR3 length equals 15 residues. Germline lookup yields CDR1 SGHAT and CDR2 FQNNGV. The chain's CDR3 is CASSPRRRAGYEQYF. Here the CDR3 DNA reads TGTGCCAGCAGCCCCAGACGGAGGGCAGGGTACGAGCAGTACTTC.

The chain uses TRBV28 and TRBJ1-2; maybe TRBD1 (6 bases). V was shortened by 3 bases and J by 2 bases, with 7 bases between the two germline ends. Germline CDR1 is MDHEN and CDR2 is SYDVKM. The CDR3 consists of 13 residues. The CDR3, as DNA: TGTGCCAGCAGTTTTCAGGGGAACTATGGCTACACCTTC. The encoded protein is CASSFQGNYGYTF.

The chain combines TRBV7-2 with TRBJ2-7; a weak D match, TRBD1 (5 bases). This CDR3 spans 14 amino acids. Trimming left V 5 bases short and J 1 base short, with 12 bases between. CDR1 SGHTA and CDR2 FQGNSA come from the germline V gene. CDR3 sequence reads: CASSLGSGSYEQYF. DNA for the CDR3: TGTGCCAGCAGCCTCGGATCAGGGTCCTACGAGCAGTACTTC. Full variable domain (remainder filled in from reference TRBV7-2 and TRBJ2-7): GAGVSQSPSNKVTEKGKDVELRCDPISGHTALYWYRQSLGQGLEFLIYFQGNSAPDKSGLPSDRFSAERTGGSVSTLTIQRTQQEDSAVYLCASSLGSGSYEQYFGPGTRLTVT.

The J gene is TRBJ1-2, the V gene TRBV10-3; TRBD1 agrees at 11 bases. CDR3 length equals 17 residues. The germline V gene has CDR1 ENHRY and CDR2 SYGVKD. V shed 4 bases and J 3 bases; nucleotides not matched to a gene: 10. The CDR3 protein is CAISGGRTGGEDYGYTF. Written as DNA, the CDR3 is TGTGCCATCAGTGGTGGGCGGACAGGGGGCGAAGACTATGGCTACACCTTC.

The chain carries TRBV5-4 and TRBJ1-6; D is undetermined. V lost 2 bases and J lost 14, with 14 bases in between. Germline CDR1 SGHNT, CDR2 YYREEE (reference sequence). The CDR3 sequence is 13 residues long. DNA for the CDR3: TGTGCCAGCAGCTTCATGGGAGTTCCAGCCCTCCACTTT. Protein: CASSFMGVPALHF.

This chain joins TRBV4-1 and TRBJ2-5; 14 bases are shared with TRBD2. Matching the DNA end better, TRBJ2-7 makes the J call doubtful. The CDR3 is 17 residues long. The germline V gene encodes CDR1 MGHRA and CDR2 YSYEKL. The CDR3 is CASSRGTSGSDTYEQYF. The CDR3 nucleotides read TGCGCCAGCAGCCGCGGGACTAGCGGGAGTGACACCTACGAGCAGTACTTC.

The chain couples TRBV5-1 to TRBJ2-3; possible D gene TRBD1, 5 bases. The CDR3 length is 17 residues. Per the germline V gene, CDR1 is SGHRS and CDR2 is YFSETQ. V gave up 3 bases and J gave up 3 bases, with 20 bases separating them. As DNA, the CDR3 is TGCGCCAGCAGCTCCCTGATTGGGGCGGATTGGACAGATACGCAGTATTTT. Translation gives CASSSLIGADWTDTQYF.

Only a few counts were recorded for this clone. The gene calls are TRBV6-4 and TRBJ1-6; no clear D gene. V was pared by 5 bases and J by 7 bases, with 12 bases between. The CDR3 is made up of 14 amino acids. From germline, CDR1 is MRHNA and CDR2 SNTAGT. The CDR3 bases are TGTGCCAGCAGTCCGGGATCAGAAAATTCACCCCTCCACTTT. As protein: CASSPGSENSPLHF.

This clone was observed a single time. This chain links TRBV5-1 with TRBJ2-1, with D possibly being TRBD1 (6 bases). The V end was cut by 4 bases, the J end by 11 bases, with 22 bases between. CDR1 and CDR2 (germline): SGHRS, YFSETQ. The length of the CDR3 is 15 residues. The CDR3 region is CASSPVGGGTMKQFF. The CDR3, as DNA: TGCGCCAGCAGCCCGGTTGGGGGCGGTACAATGAAGCAGTTCTTC. Full variable domain (remainder filled in from reference TRBV5-1 and TRBJ2-1): KAGVTQTPRYLIKTRGQQVTLSCSPISGHRSVSWYQQTPGQGLQFLFEYFSETQRNKGNFPGRFSGRQFSNSRSEMNVSTLELGDSALYLCASSPVGGGTMKQFFGPGTRLTVL.

This clone was counted only a few times. The chain carries TRBV30 and TRBJ1-1; weak D call: TRBD1 (6 bases). Germline lookup yields CDR1 GTSNPN and CDR2 SVGIG (reference sequence). The ends were cut back, 1 base at V and 7 bases at J, with 7 bases in the middle. The CDR3 covers 11 residues. The CDR3 reads CAWSGQVEAFF. The CDR3 bases are TGTGCCTGGAGTGGACAGGTTGAAGCTTTCTTT.

The chain is built from TRBV27 and TRBJ2-1, with D perhaps matching TRBD1 (6 bases). Germline CDR1 is MNHEY and CDR2 is SMNVEV (reference sequence). V lost 2 bases and J 6 bases, leaving 11 bases between the germline ends. The CDR3 totals 14 residues. For the CDR3, the DNA is TGTGCCAGCAGTTTAATTCGAGGGGGCAATGAGCAGTTCTTC. Encoded protein: CASSLIRGGNEQFF.

This chain uses TRBV7-6 with TRBJ2-3, with 8 bases identical to TRBD2. The CDR3 is made up of 19 amino acids. Germline V gene lookup returns CDR1 SGHVS and CDR2 FNYEAQ. The V and J ends lost 6 bases and 1 base, in that order; junction bases with no gene match: 18. CDR3 region: CASSQNPHQTSGRTDTQYF. CDR3 DNA sequence: TGTGCCAGCAGTCAGAACCCACACCAAACTAGCGGCCGCACAGATACGCAGTATTTT.

V is TRBV21-1 and J is TRBJ1-1; TRBD1, the D gene given by the table, was not confirmed from the DNA. TRBV21-1 is a recognized pseudogene. This CDR3 region has 17 residues. CDR3 sequence: CASSKDETGGAGTEAFF. The CDR3 nucleotides read TGTGCCAGCAGCAAAGATGAGACAGGGGGCGCGGGTACTGAAGCTTTCTTT.

The rearrangement links TRBV7-9 to TRBJ1-2; TRBD1 might be the D (5 bases). This CDR3 has 14 residues. Germline assignment: CDR1 SEHNR and CDR2 FQNEAQ (reference sequence). Trimming pared 1 base from V and 3 bases from J, leaving 9 bases between. CDR3 residues: CASSLGQPDYGYTF. DNA for the CDR3: TGTGCCAGCAGCTTAGGACAGCCCGACTATGGCTACACCTTC.

J is TRBJ1-2 and V is TRBV5-5; D uncertain. This CDR3 has 15 residues. Germline values: CDR1 SGHKS, CDR2 YYEKEE (reference sequence). Trimming cost V 1 base and J 1 base, with 11 bases left between them. In DNA, the CDR3 is TGTGCCAGCAGCTTGTCAACGGGAATTAACTATGGCTACACCTTC. Protein sequence: CASSLSTGINYGYTF.

The rearrangement links TRBV4-1 to TRBJ2-2; 7 bases map to TRBD1. The CDR3 consists of 15 residues. CDR1 is MGHRA, CDR2 YSYEKL, per germline. The junction had 5 bases not matched to a gene; V was cut back by 3 bases and J by 4 bases. CDR3 DNA sequence: TGCGCCAGCAGCCAGAGGGGGCTGGGCACCGGGGAGCTGTTTTTT. It is translated as CASSQRGLGTGELFF.

This clone was recorded only once. The chain couples TRBV5-8 to TRBJ1-2; D unresolved. Trimming removed 2 bases at V and 2 bases at J, with 10 bases between. The CDR3 is made up of 14 amino acids. CDR1 and CDR2 from the germline V gene are SGHTS and YDEGEE. CDR3 loop: CASSFESGNYGYTF. CDR3 nucleotide sequence: TGTGCCAGCAGCTTCGAATCGGGAAACTATGGCTACACCTTC. Full variable domain (outside the CDR3, taken from reference TRBV5-8 and TRBJ1-2): EAGVTQSPTHLIKTRGQQATLRCSPISGHTSVYWYQQALGLGLQFLLWYDEGEERNRGNFPPRFSGRQFPNYSSELNVNALELEDSALYLCASSFESGNYGYTFGSGTRLTVV.

The gene calls are TRBV27 and TRBJ2-7; 7 bases match TRBD1. CDR1 is MNHEY and CDR2 is SMNVEV in the germline V gene (reference sequence). V gave up 5 bases and J gave up 3 bases; unmatched junction bases: 7. The CDR3 has 14 amino acids. The CDR3, as DNA: TGTGCCAGCAGTACCCGGACAGGAAACTACGAGCAGTACTTC. Its protein product is CASSTRTGNYEQYF.

The chain couples TRBV30 to TRBJ1-1; D is uncertain. V lost 0 bases to trimming and J lost 8 bases, with 7 bases between them. Germline V gene sequence: CDR1 GTSNPN, CDR2 SVGIG (reference sequence). This CDR3 comprises 11 residues. The CDR3, as DNA: TGTGCCTGGAGTGTCTTGTCGGAAGCTTTCTTT. Protein sequence: CAWSVLSEAFF.

The V and J genes are TRBV5-1 and TRBJ2-5; D possibly corresponds to TRBD1 (6 bases). CDR3 length equals 15 residues. Germline V lookup: CDR1 SGHRS, CDR2 YFSETQ. V was clipped by 1 base and J by 1 base, with 11 bases between them. Here the CDR3 DNA reads TGCGCCAGCAGCTTGCCCAGGGGATTCCAAGAGACCCAGTACTTC. Translated, it gives CASSLPRGFQETQYF.

CDR3 in amino acids: CASSQAPGRGRREAEAFF. The CDR3 nucleotides are TGCGCCAGCAGCCAAGCCCCGGGCAGGGGGCGACGGGAGGCTGAAGCTTTCTTT. The J gene is TRBJ1-1, the V gene TRBV4-3; 8 nucleotides agree with TRBD1. This CDR3 has 18 amino acids. In germline, CDR1 is LGHNA, CDR2 YSLEER. V gave up 1 base and J gave up 6 bases; unmatched junction bases: 16.

The genes are TRBV7-8 and TRBJ1-1; a weak D match, TRBD1 (5 bases). The CDR3 totals 15 residues. Looked up from germline, CDR1 is SGHVS and CDR2 is FQNEAQ. Trimming shortened V by 2 bases and J by 0 bases, and 10 bases separated the two germline ends. CDR3 sequence: CASSLIGGVNTEAFF. The CDR3 nucleotides read TGTGCCAGCAGCTTAATCGGAGGGGTGAACACTGAAGCTTTCTTT.

J is TRBJ1-1 and V is TRBV6-4, with no clear D. Germline-derived CDR1 and CDR2 are MRHNA and SNTAGT. There are 11 residues in the CDR3. V was shortened by 2 bases and J by 6 bases, with 4 bases between the two germline ends. CDR3 loop: CASSDPSEAFF. CDR3 nucleotide sequence: TGTGCCAGCAGTGACCCTTCTGAAGCTTTCTTT.

V and J are TRBV12-2 and TRBJ1-1; the DNA was not used to check the table's D call, TRBD1. TRBV12-2 is designated a pseudogene. CDR3 length: 19 residues. Here the CDR3 DNA reads TGTGCAAGTCGCCTACCATTCTTCGGTCCCTCCAGGGGTAACACTGAAGCTTTCTTT. Translation gives CASRLPFFGPSRGNTEAFF.

The gene calls are TRBV19 and TRBJ2-3; TRBD2 matches at 9 bases. The CDR3 spans 14 residues. Germline CDR1 is LNHDA and CDR2 is SQIVND (reference sequence). V lost 7 bases, J lost 2 bases, and 4 bases stayed unmatched. The CDR3 coding sequence is TGTGCCAGTACCCTAGCGGGGCCCACAGATACGCAGTATTTT. Translated: CASTLAGPTDTQYF.

The chain employs TRBV28 and TRBJ1-2; 8 bases match TRBD1. The germline CDR1 and CDR2 sequences are MDHEN and SYDVKM. The CDR3 totals 17 residues. The V segment lost 7 bases and the J segment 2 bases; nucleotides outside the gene matches: 15. DNA for the CDR3: TGTGCCAGCAACCCCCCAGGGGGCGGTGGTGTAAACTATGGCTACACCTTC. This sequence encodes CASNPPGGGGVNYGYTF.